A selection of T cell receptor beta chains follows, all from one sample in a study of post-analysis software for immune sequencing data. One entry per CDR3 protein, called by TCRdb with MiXCR from the PCR reads. Of some 800,000 distinct CDR3 sequences in the sample, approximately 44% were seen once. The sample taken for sequencing was blood. These receptor sequences come from a girl aged 10 to 17 with multiple sclerosis. CDR3s include the opening cysteine and the closing phenylalanine or tryptophan. D genes are given only for firm matches. The size of a clone is reported for some rows only, either as once, few or many, or as a class for expanded clones.

j_gene: TRBJ2-5
abundance: NA
v_gene: TRBV5-1
d_gene: NA
CDR3nt: TGCGCCAGCAGGGTCGGCGGGGAGATCCAAGAGACCCAGTACTTC
CDR3aa: CASRVGGEIQETQYF

j_gene: TRBJ2-4
abundance: few
v_gene: TRBV7-2
d_gene: NA
CDR3nt: TGTGCCAGCAGCTTACCCGGGACTGTAGCCAAAAACATTCAGTACTTC
CDR3aa: CASSLPGTVAKNIQYF

j_gene: TRBJ2-7
abundance: NA
v_gene: TRBV20-1
d_gene: TRBD2
CDR3nt: TGCAGTGCTAGAGGGCCTAGCGGGAGTGTCGTAAGCTCCTACGAGCAGTACTTC
CDR3aa: CSARGPSGSVVSSYEQYF

j_gene: TRBJ2-1
abundance: few
v_gene: TRBV6-2/TRBV6-3
d_gene: TRBD2
CDR3nt: TGTGCCAGCGACAAATCGAGACTAGCGGCCTTGGATGGGCAGTTCTTC
CDR3aa: CASDKSRLAALDGQFF

j_gene: TRBJ2-7
abundance: few
v_gene: TRBV29-1
d_gene: NA
CDR3nt: TGCAGCGTTTCGCCCATGGGCTACGAGCAGTACTTC
CDR3aa: CSVSPMGYEQYF

j_gene: TRBJ2-7
abundance: NA
v_gene: TRBV7-2
d_gene: TRBD1
CDR3nt: TGTGCCAGCAGCTTCCATGGGACAGGGGGGTACTACGAGCAGTACTTC
CDR3aa: CASSFHGTGGYYEQYF

j_gene: TRBJ2-3
abundance: NA
v_gene: TRBV20-1
d_gene: NA
CDR3nt: TGCAGTGCTAGAGATGCGACGGGAGCCAACGATACGCAGTATTTT
CDR3aa: CSARDATGANDTQYF

j_gene: TRBJ2-7
abundance: NA
v_gene: TRBV20-1
d_gene: NA
CDR3nt: TGCAGTGCTAACATCGACAGCCAGGGCTACGAGCAGTACTTC
CDR3aa: CSANIDSQGYEQYF

j_gene: TRBJ2-1
abundance: few
v_gene: TRBV18
d_gene: NA
CDR3nt: TGTGCCAGCTCACCAGGAGATAGGACGGAGACCCAGTTCTTC
CDR3aa: CASSPGDRTETQFF

j_gene: TRBJ2-1
abundance: few
v_gene: TRBV7-9
d_gene: TRBD2
CDR3nt: TGTGCCAGCAGTTCCCGCCTTAGCGGGAGTGGGAATGAGCAGTTCTTC
CDR3aa: CASSSRLSGSGNEQFF

j_gene: TRBJ2-1
abundance: once
v_gene: TRBV9
d_gene: TRBD2
CDR3nt: TGTGCCAGCTTGCCGCGAGCGGGAGGGCCCACCAATGAGCAGTTCTTC
CDR3aa: CASLPRAGGPTNEQFF